The rows below give T cell receptor beta chains drawn from one sample of a study of blood T cell repertoires in COVID-19. The data were produced by immunoSEQ multiplex PCR, yet TCRdb's version contains in-frame clones alone and is incomplete. The sample records 250,000 or so clones, 70% to 75% being singletons. The sequenced material came from peripheral blood. The receptors were sampled from an elderly woman with acute or convalescent COVID-19. Both conserved end residues are part of each CDR3.

V	J	CDR3
TRBV3-1/TRBV3-2	TRBJ2-2	CASSQLGGTGELFF
TRBV2	TRBJ2-2	CASIPGGRARNTGELFF
TRBV10-2	TRBJ2-1	CASSEWGGSSNEQFF
TRBV28	TRBJ1-2	CASSYAGNGYTF
TRBV14	TRBJ1-4	CASSHRREFNEKLFF
TRBV5-1	TRBJ2-3	CASSFPGSDTQYF
TRBV9	TRBJ2-7	CASSVGGTGADEQYF
TRBV6-5	TRBJ1-1	CASRPATEFSEAFF
TRBV27	TRBJ2-7	CASSLYPGGFYEQYF
TRBV5-6	TRBJ1-3	CASSWAGLNGNTIYF
TRBV5-6	TRBJ1-3	CASSLYNSGNTIYF
TRBV2	TRBJ1-1	CAGGQGGRTEAFF
TRBV27	TRBJ1-2	CASSRDRNYGYTF
TRBV6-2/TRBV6-3	TRBJ1-6	CASSYSRGNSPLHF
TRBV3-1/TRBV3-2	TRBJ2-1	CASSQDSGSQGEQFF
TRBV7-9	TRBJ2-2	CASSLKYLTGQGSGELFF
TRBV5-5	TRBJ1-5	CASSLRDREYQPQHF
TRBV4-1	TRBJ2-7	CASSQEYSPGHRTYEQYF
TRBV7-7	TRBJ2-1	CASSSGGEQFF
TRBV5-5	TRBJ1-3	CASSLQGSGNTIYF
TRBV4-3	TRBJ2-7	CASSLSGSSEQYF
TRBV27	TRBJ2-7	CASSLWAGWSGGEQYF
TRBV5-1	TRBJ2-3	CASSFAGEDTQYF
TRBV29-1	TRBJ2-7	CSAIRTGSSYEQYF
TRBV19	TRBJ2-1	CASSMKSGGASRDNEQFF
TRBV2	TRBJ1-4	CASSEQVGQLNEKLFF
TRBV19	TRBJ2-2	CASKTQDSNTGELFF
TRBV6-2/TRBV6-3	TRBJ1-2	CASSYSFNGYTF
TRBV5-1	TRBJ1-6	CASSLGTGSYSPLHF
TRBV10-3	TRBJ2-3	CAISEKSGRPTDTQYF
TRBV18	TRBJ1-1	CASSPFTGGGSEAFF